This TCR beta chain is from a study of early T cells in non-severe SARS-CoV-2 infection. Study in general: Investigators sequenced bulk RNA drawn from unsorted whole blood, and chains remained unpaired.

Individual cDNA molecules were tagged with unique molecular identifiers. From the 5' RACE reads, TCRdb called clonotypes with MiXCR, one entry per CDR3 protein. The data hold around 100,000 distinct CDR3 sequences, with 10% to 15% observed a single time. Study results and limitations: Reliance on VDJdb matching favored anti-spike CD8 responses; private and CD4 specificities were missed.

This clonotype showed up just a few times. The antigen is undetermined. The sequence came from an adult who was a healthcare worker with PCR-confirmed SARS-CoV-2 infection or an uninfected control (not recorded which). The sample comprised whole blood.

CDR3 loop: CASSPGQTDYEQYF. In DNA form, the CDR3 reads TGTGCCAGCAGCCCGGGACAGACTGATTACGAGCAGTACTTC. V gene TRBV11-2 combines with J gene TRBJ2-7; 7 bases are shared with TRBD1. CDR1 is SGHAT, CDR2 FQNNGV, per germline. This CDR3 contains 14 residues. V was pared by 5 bases and J by 4 bases, with 8 bases of the junction left unmatched.